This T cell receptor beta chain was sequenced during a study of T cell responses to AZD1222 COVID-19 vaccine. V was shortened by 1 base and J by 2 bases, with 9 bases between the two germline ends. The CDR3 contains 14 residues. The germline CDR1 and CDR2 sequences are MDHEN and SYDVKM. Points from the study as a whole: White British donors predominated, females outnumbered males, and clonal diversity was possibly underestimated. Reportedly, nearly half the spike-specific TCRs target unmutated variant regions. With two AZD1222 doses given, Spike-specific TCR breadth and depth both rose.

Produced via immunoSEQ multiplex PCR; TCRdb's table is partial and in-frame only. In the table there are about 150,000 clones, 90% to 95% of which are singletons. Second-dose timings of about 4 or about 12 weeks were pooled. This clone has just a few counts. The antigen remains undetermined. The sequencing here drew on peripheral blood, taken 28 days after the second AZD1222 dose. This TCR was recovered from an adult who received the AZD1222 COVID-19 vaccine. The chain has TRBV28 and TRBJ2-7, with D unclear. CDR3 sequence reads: CASSLYRLAYEQYF. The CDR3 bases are TGTGCCAGCAGTTTATACAGACTCGCCTACGAGCAGTACTTC.